The 25 T cell receptor beta chains reported below all come from one sample, sequenced in a study of shared clonotypes between healthy human individuals. CD8 cells classed as naive were CD45RO-negative and positively selected for CCR7, excluding terminally differentiated effector memory CD45RA+ cells. Assay: immunoSEQ multiplex PCR; the TCRdb copy retains only in-frame clones and omits some. The sample includes some 1,900,000 clones, approximately 94% of them seen just once. Sequencing was carried out using naive CD8+ T cells sorted from blood. These receptors originate from a man between 18 and 35 years old in good health.

Only one count was recorded for this clone. V usage is TRBV21-1 and J usage is TRBJ1-2; TRBD1 was called by the table and not checked on the DNA. TRBV21-1 is termed a pseudogene. This CDR3 has 13 amino acids. CDR3 region: CASRRGQGYDYTF. CDR3 DNA: TGTGCCAGCAGGCGAGGACAGGGGTATGACTACACCTTC.

CDR3 nucleotides: TGTGCCATCAGTGCTGGGACAGGGGCTGCCTACGAGCAGTACTTC. It translates to CAISAGTGAAYEQYF. The V and J genes are TRBV10-3 and TRBJ2-7, with TRBD1 matching 10 bases. CDR1 is ENHRY, CDR2 SYGVKD, per germline. The CDR3 runs 15 residues. V was clipped by 4 bases and J by 2 bases; unmatched bases: 5.

This chain connects TRBV29-1 to TRBJ2-5; D gene unclear. The CDR3 is made up of 12 amino acids. The germline V gene encodes CDR1 SQVTM and CDR2 ANQGSEA. V lost 5 bases to trimming and J lost 5 bases, with 12 bases between them. The CDR3 bases are TGCAGCGTTCCGGACCCCGGGGAGACCCAGTACTTC. Amino acid sequence: CSVPDPGETQYF.

The gene calls are TRBV4-1 and TRBJ2-1, with D possibly matching TRBD1 (5 bases). This CDR3 spans 15 amino acids. Between the trimmed V and J ends, which lost 0 bases and 4 bases, there was a span of 10 bases. Germline V gene sequence: CDR1 MGHRA, CDR2 YSYEKL. The DNA of the CDR3 is TGCGCCAGCAGCCAAGATCAGGGCACTTACAATGAGCAGTTCTTC. Encoded protein: CASSQDQGTYNEQFF.

Regarding this clone: Other DNA sequences of this sample code for an identical CDR3. The rearrangement links TRBV4-1 to TRBJ1-2; D gene unclear. CDR1 is MGHRA and CDR2 is YSYEKL in the germline V gene. This CDR3 contains 13 residues. With 0 bases removed from V and 8 bases from J, the gap between germline ends came to 10 bases. CDR3 loop: CASSQDLTGGYTF. CDR3 DNA sequence: TGCGCCAGCAGCCAAGATCTTACTGGGGGCTACACCTTC.

V usage is TRBV4-1 and J usage is TRBJ2-3, with no clear D. Trimming took 0 bases from V and 3 from J, leaving 7 bases between them. This CDR3 spans 14 amino acids. CDR1 MGHRA and CDR2 YSYEKL come from the germline V gene. CDR3 loop: CASSQDVRTDTQYF. Written as DNA, the CDR3 is TGCGCCAGCAGCCAAGATGTTCGGACAGATACGCAGTATTTT.

The chain is built from TRBV7-6 and TRBJ1-1; D possibly corresponds to TRBD1 (5 bases). The CDR3 runs 15 residues. CDR1 is SGHVS, CDR2 FNYEAQ, per germline. Trimming left V 1 base short and J 1 base short, with 10 bases between. CDR3 sequence: CASSLESGPNTEAFF. In DNA form, the CDR3 reads TGTGCCAGCAGCTTAGAATCAGGGCCGAACACTGAAGCTTTCTTT.

The chain has TRBV9 and TRBJ2-1, with 9 bases fitting TRBD1. The CDR3 contains 17 residues. V lost 2 bases to trimming and J lost 6 bases; unmatched junction nucleotides: 12. CDR1 is SGDLS and CDR2 is YYNGEE in the germline V gene. In DNA form, the CDR3 reads TGTGCCAGCAGCGTTCCGGGGACAGGGCCGAACTTCAATGAGCAGTTCTTC. It codes for CASSVPGTGPNFNEQFF.

The rearrangement joins TRBV6-1 to TRBJ1-1; 9 nucleotides agree with TRBD1. Per germline, CDR1 MNHNS and CDR2 SASEGT. The CDR3 is 16 residues long. Trimming at V came to 3 bases and at J to 4 bases, leaving 9 bases not matched to a gene. The CDR3 spells CASSDGQGFKGTEAFF. In DNA, the CDR3 is TGTGCCAGCAGTGACGGACAGGGGTTTAAGGGCACTGAAGCTTTCTTT.

This clone was observed once. The chain joins TRBV6-6 to TRBJ1-1; no firm D call. With 2 bases removed from V and 3 bases from J, the gap between germline ends came to 7 bases. This CDR3 has 13 residues. Germline lookup yields CDR1 MNHNY and CDR2 SVGAGI (reference sequence). The CDR3 sequence: CASSYTDYTEAFF. In nucleotides, the CDR3 is TGTGCCAGCAGTTACACGGACTACACTGAAGCTTTCTTT.

The chain combines TRBV11-3 with TRBJ2-1; D is perhaps TRBD2 (6 bases). The CDR3 loop spans 15 amino acids. Trimming took 2 bases from V and 2 from J, leaving 10 bases between them. Germline CDR1 and CDR2: SGHNT and YENEEA. The CDR3 region is CASSLSGPTYNEQFF. The CDR3 DNA sequence: TGTGCCAGCAGCTTAAGCGGGCCGACCTACAATGAGCAGTTCTTC.

In this sample, this clone turned up a few times. This chain links TRBV5-4 with TRBJ2-1, with TRBD1 matching over 8 bases. Trimming at V came to 1 base and at J to 10 bases, leaving 4 bases not matched to a gene. Germline-derived CDR1 and CDR2 are SGHNT and YYREEE (reference sequence). CDR3 size: 13 residues. In DNA, the CDR3 is TGTGCCAGCAGCTTGACAGGGGGTTTAGAGCAGTTCTTC. Protein product: CASSLTGGLEQFF.

CDR3 DNA sequence: TGTGCCAGTAGTAATTGGAGAGCCCACAATGAGCAGTTCTTC. Its translation is CASSNWRAHNEQFF. V is TRBV19 and J is TRBJ2-1, with D uncertain. CDR1 is LNHDA and CDR2 is SQIVND in the germline V gene (reference sequence). The CDR3 is 14 amino acids. V was trimmed by 4 bases and J by 5 bases, leaving 12 bases between them. The whole variable domain, filled in from reference TRBV19 and TRBJ2-1, reads DGGITQSPKYLFRKEGQNVTLSCEQNLNHDAMYWYRQDPGQGLRLIYYSQIVNDFQKGDIAEGYSVSREKKESFPLTVTSAQKNPTAFYLCASSNWRAHNEQFFGPGTRLTVL.

V is TRBV7-9 and J is TRBJ2-7; no reliable D call. Germline loops: CDR1 SEHNR, CDR2 FQNEAQ (reference sequence). This CDR3 comprises 11 residues. V gave up 2 bases and J gave up 7 bases, with 6 bases separating them. CDR3 region: CASSLLQEQYF. DNA for the CDR3: TGTGCCAGCAGCTTACTCCAGGAGCAGTACTTC.

Points on this clone: This same CDR3 is encoded by further DNA sequences in the sample. The chain is built from TRBV5-1 and TRBJ2-2; D may match TRBD1 or TRBD2 (5 bases each). Germline assignment: CDR1 SGHRS and CDR2 YFSETQ. Trimming took 4 bases from V and 1 from J, leaving 11 bases between them. This CDR3 contains 15 residues. CDR3 bases: TGCGCCAGCAGCCCCGGGACGGTGAACACCGGGGAGCTGTTTTTT. Translating gives CASSPGTVNTGELFF.

The V gene is TRBV4-1, the J gene TRBJ1-1; the match to TRBD1 covers 9 bases. The trim removed 1 base at V and 1 base at J, leaving 7 bases unmatched. This CDR3 comprises 17 residues. CDR1 is MGHRA and CDR2 is YSYEKL in the germline V gene. CDR3 residues: CASSQGGDRGANTEAFF. In nucleotides, the CDR3 is TGCGCCAGCAGCCAAGGAGGTGACAGGGGGGCGAACACTGAAGCTTTCTTT.

The gene calls are TRBV11-3 and TRBJ2-1; 13 bases fit TRBD2. Losses at the gene ends were 4 bases for V and 8 bases for J; bases not matched to a gene: 5. Germline values: CDR1 SGHNT, CDR2 YENEEA. The CDR3 totals 15 residues. Here the CDR3 DNA reads TGTGCCAGCAGCTCCTGGACTAGCGGGAGCGATGAGCAGTTCTTC. This translates into CASSSWTSGSDEQFF. Variable domain in full (rest from reference TRBV11-3 and TRBJ2-1): EAGVVQSPRYKIIEKKQPVAFWCNPISGHNTLYWYLQNLGQGPELLIRYENEEAVDDSQLPKDRFSAERLKGVDSTLKIQPAELGDSAVYLCASSSWTSGSDEQFFGPGTRLTVL.

Remarks on this clone: Other DNA variants within this sample encode the same CDR3. V usage is TRBV27 and J usage is TRBJ2-7; D is undetermined. This CDR3 is built from 13 residues. Germline-derived CDR1 and CDR2 are MNHEY and SMNVEV (reference sequence). The V gene lost 3 bases and the J gene lost 1 base, with 7 bases spanning the gap. The CDR3, as DNA: TGTGCCAGCAGTTTTCAGGAATCCTACGAGCAGTACTTC. It yields the protein CASSFQESYEQYF.

The V call is TRBV30, the J call TRBJ2-7; weak D call: TRBD1 (6 bases). This CDR3 has 13 amino acids. Trimming removed 2 bases at V and 3 bases at J, with 11 bases between. Germline V lookup: CDR1 GTSNPN, CDR2 SVGIG (reference sequence). The CDR3 coding sequence is TGTGCCTGGAGTTCGGGACACCTCTACGAGCAGTACTTC. It specifies CAWSSGHLYEQYF.

The chain is built from TRBV6-5 and TRBJ2-2; D call uncertain. V was clipped by 5 bases and J by 5 bases, with 15 bases between them. Germline lookup yields CDR1 MNHEY and CDR2 SVGAGI. This CDR3 comprises 15 residues. The CDR3 coding sequence is TGTGCCAGCAGTCAAGACCTAACCAGTACCGGGGAGCTGTTTTTT. It yields the protein CASSQDLTSTGELFF.

The gene calls are TRBV5-6 and TRBJ2-3, with 11 bases matching TRBD2. Germline V gene sequence: CDR1 SGHDT, CDR2 YYEEEE. The CDR3 is 15 residues long. Losses at the gene ends were 4 bases for V and 5 bases for J; bases not matched to a gene: 6. The CDR3 sequence: CASSPPTSGIDTQYF. CDR3 DNA sequence: TGTGCCAGCAGCCCGCCGACTAGCGGGATAGATACGCAGTATTTT.

The chain couples TRBV6-5 to TRBJ2-7; unclear D gene. Trimming took 10 bases from V and 3 from J, leaving 4 bases between them. Germline V gene lookup returns CDR1 MNHEY and CDR2 SVGAGI. The CDR3 loop spans 9 amino acids. The CDR3 bases are TGTGCCAACAGCTACGAGCAGTACTTC. It specifies CANSYEQYF.

The rearrangement links TRBV28 to TRBJ2-5; TRBD2 matches 8 bases. V lost 1 base and J lost 0; bases outside the gene matches: 13. Germline assignment: CDR1 MDHEN and CDR2 SYDVKM. This CDR3 is 19 amino acids long. CDR3 DNA: TGTGCCAGCAGTTTATCCCTCGGGCTAGCGGGCGAGTACCAAGAGACCCAGTACTTC. Its protein product is CASSLSLGLAGEYQETQYF.

This clone has a single count. The chain combines TRBV6-6 with TRBJ2-5, with D uncertain. CDR3 length equals 14 residues. CDR1 is MNHNY and CDR2 is SVGAGI in the germline V gene (reference sequence). V lost 7 bases, J lost 4 bases, and 16 bases lay in between. CDR3 sequence reads: CASKFLGWGETQYF. The CDR3 region has the DNA TGTGCCAGCAAGTTTCTGGGGTGGGGAGAGACCCAGTACTTC.

As for this clone: Distinct nucleotide sequences in the sample also encode this CDR3. The V and J genes are TRBV7-9 and TRBJ2-1; 7 bases agree with TRBD2. CDR3 length: 15 amino acids. CDR1 and CDR2 from the germline V gene are SEHNR and FQNEAQ (reference sequence). V was clipped by 3 bases and J by 4 bases; unmatched bases: 6. CDR3 nucleotide sequence: TGTGCCAGCAGCTTGGTGCTAGCGGAGTACAATGAGCAGTTCTTC. As protein: CASSLVLAEYNEQFF.